This T cell receptor beta chain was identified during a study of beta chain features in type 1 diabetes (dated by TCRdb to between 2018 and 2020). At the level of the whole study: Mean age, gender distribution, total cell number and subset yield did not differ between patients and healthy donors. A total of 90 million to 130 million sorted cells were examined across all samples, and a strong correlation was observed between cell number per subset and RNA yield. In the study, TCRB repertoires of sorted circulating CD4+ T cell subsets from recently diagnosed type 1 diabetes patients were compared with those of matched healthy donors. Naive and central memory subsets were obtained from all 28 donors, but regulatory and stem cell-like memory subsets were isolated from only 8 patients and 8 healthy donors.

Results the study describes overall, beyond this receptor: The naive, central memory and regulatory TCRB repertoires appeared to resemble one another more closely among patients than among healthy donors. In all four CD4+ subsets, TCRB CDR3 length was moderately but significantly shorter in type 1 diabetes patients. Because cDNA was sequenced instead of genomic DNA, highly expressing activated cells could be over-represented, though the groups showed no difference in activation or CD3 levels. HLA sub-analyses involved small numbers of individuals, so any influence of HLA type on TCRB rearrangement remained unresolved. At VDJ recombination sites, patients with type 1 diabetes made fewer insertions and deleted more nucleotides, a pattern implying thymic rearrangement abnormalities. Shorter templates might have been favored by PCR, but patient and control samples were amplified and corrected together, so both groups would have been affected equally by any skew.

A single peripheral blood draw of around 120 mL on average was collected from each donor into heparinised tubes. Using a panel that included CD45RO, CCR7, CD25, CD127, CD95 and CD27, naive, central memory, regulatory and stem cell-like memory CD4+ T cells were sorted on a BD FACSAria II. A purity above 95% was achieved for all sorted populations. PBMCs were isolated immediately by Lymphoprep density gradient centrifugation and stained directly without culture. So that batch effects would be minimized, each experiment stained and sorted samples in pairs, pairing one healthy donor with one patient. All of the isolated RNA was reverse transcribed with the High Capacity cDNA Reverse Transcription Kit, so expressed TCRB transcripts were sequenced. Deep immunoSEQ sequencing was performed on naive, central memory and regulatory T cell samples, with an average of roughly 3.5 million total reads per sample. After sorted cells were lysed in RLT buffer, RNA was extracted with DNase-treated RNeasy Micro or Mini kits, with the choice depending on cell number. To prevent cross-contamination, each cell subset was processed individually, whereas patient and healthy donor samples were processed jointly. The immunoSEQ multiplex PCR was used to amplify TCRB sequences from cDNA, generating 87-bp fragments that spanned the CDR3 region. Sequencing of the amplicons was done on the Illumina HiSeq platform. In the paper's pipeline: PCR bias was computationally corrected using synthetic template baselines, reads within Hamming distance 2 were collapsed, and singletons that could not be merged were discarded. Reads were aligned against IMGT to assign V, D and J genes, CDR3 length and insertions or deletions at six rearrangement sites. Clonotype counts were normalized to sorted cell number within each subset before computing true diversity and Gini coefficients with the tcR R package. The overlap coefficient, calculated on TCRB nucleotide sequences, was used to measure repertoire sharing. TCRdb's version of the immuneACCESS table is confined to in-frame rearrangements and falls short of the full clone set. An unresolved V gene accounts for under half of the shortfall where checked; the remainder is of unknown origin. V and J calls and clone size are as listed in that table; D and trimming were resolved from the DNA. A total of some 240,000 clones appear in this sample, 11% of them only once. The top ten constitute 1% to 1.5% of the sample.

Comment on this clone: Which antigen it targets is not known. Base qualities were left out, and no much larger clone turns up one base away.

The CDR3 has 16 amino acids, counting the end cysteine and phenylalanine. Only the CDR3 DNA is retained, 48 bases long and in frame from the first base. The germline V gene encodes CDR1 LGHNT and CDR2 FRNRAP. Trimming removed 3 bases from V and 0 bases from J, leaving 11 bases between the germline ends. This TCR was sampled from a man between 18 and 35 years old in good health. The chain uses TRBV12-5 and TRBJ2-2; the D gene is unclear. The sample was central memory CD4+ T cells from blood. The CDR3: CASGFSGSANTGELFF. The nucleotide sequence reads TGTGCTAGTGGTTTCTCCGGCTCCGCGAACACCGGGGAGCTGTTTTTT.